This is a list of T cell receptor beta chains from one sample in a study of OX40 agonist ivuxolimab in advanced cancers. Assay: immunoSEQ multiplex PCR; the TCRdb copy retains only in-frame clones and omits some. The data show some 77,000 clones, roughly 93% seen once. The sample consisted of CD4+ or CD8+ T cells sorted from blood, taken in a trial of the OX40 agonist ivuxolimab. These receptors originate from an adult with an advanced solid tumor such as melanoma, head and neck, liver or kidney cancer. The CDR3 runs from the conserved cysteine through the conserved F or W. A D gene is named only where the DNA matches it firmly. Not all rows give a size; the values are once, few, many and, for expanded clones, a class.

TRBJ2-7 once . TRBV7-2 TGTGCCAGCAGCCGTCCTCACTACGAGCAGTACTTC CASSRPHYEQYF
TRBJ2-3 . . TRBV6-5 TGTGCCAGCAGTTACTCACGGGGCCCTAGCACAGATACGCAGTATTTT CASSYSRGPSTDTQYF
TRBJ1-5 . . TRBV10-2 TGCGCCAGCAGTGAGGGTAGGGAACAGCCCCAGCATTTT CASSEGREQPQHF
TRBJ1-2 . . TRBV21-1 TGTGCCAGCAGCGAAAAGACCCTGGGGGGGGAGGACCTGCAGTTAGCTAACTATGGCTACACCTTC CASSEKTLGGEDLQLANYGYTF
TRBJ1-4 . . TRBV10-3 TGTGCCGCACGAGGGGGATCAACTAATGAAAAACTGTTTTTT CAARGGSTNEKLFF
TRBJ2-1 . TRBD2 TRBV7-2 TGTGCCAGCACCCCCTTCTTAGCGGGAGGGGGCTCGCACAATGAGCAGTTCTTC CASTPFLAGGGSHNEQFF
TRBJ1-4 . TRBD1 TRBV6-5 TGTGCCAGCAGACGAGGACAGGCTAATGAAAAACTGTTTTTT CASRRGQANEKLFF
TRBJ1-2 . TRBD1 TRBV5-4 TGTGCCAGCAAGGCACCGGGACAGGACTATGGCTACACCTTC CASKAPGQDYGYTF
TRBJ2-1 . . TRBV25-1 TGTGCCAGCAGTGACCTACAGGTAGGCAATGAGCAGTTCTTC CASSDLQVGNEQFF
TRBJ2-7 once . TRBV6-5 TGTGCCAGCAGTTACTCAGGGACACAATACTACGAGCAGTACTTC CASSYSGTQYYEQYF
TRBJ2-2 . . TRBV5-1 TGCGCCAGCAGCCCGCCTGGGGGAGGGGAGCTGTTTTTT CASSPPGGGELFF
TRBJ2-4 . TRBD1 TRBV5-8 TGTGCCAGCAGCTTGGCGTGGCAGGGGGAAAACATTCAGTACTTC CASSLAWQGENIQYF
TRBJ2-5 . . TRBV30 TGTGCCTGGAGTTTGCAGGGGGGAGAGACCCAGTACTTC CAWSLQGGETQYF
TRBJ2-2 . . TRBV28 TGTGCCAGCAGTCCATGGGTGTTGAACACCGGGGAGCTGTTTTTT CASSPWVLNTGELFF
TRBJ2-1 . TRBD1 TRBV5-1 TGCGCCAGCAGCTCCGGGACAGGATCCTACAATGAGCAGTTCTTC CASSSGTGSYNEQFF
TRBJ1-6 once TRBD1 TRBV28 TGTGCCAGCAGTCGAGGACAGGGGGAAATGCCCCTCCACTTT CASSRGQGEMPLHF
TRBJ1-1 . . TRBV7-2 TGTGCCAGCAGCTTTTCGAGGGGCTCTGAAGCTTTCTTT CASSFSRGSEAFF
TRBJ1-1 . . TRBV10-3 TGTGCCATCAGTGAGTCAGCAAGGGGGACCACTGAAGCTTTCTTT CAISESARGTTEAFF
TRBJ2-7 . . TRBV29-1 TGCAGCGTTGGGGGTTACCCCTACGAGCAGTACTTC CSVGGYPYEQYF
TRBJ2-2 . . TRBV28 TGTGCCAGCACCGGGGGCGGGACCCCACTAAACACCGGGGAGCTGTTTTTT CASTGGGTPLNTGELFF
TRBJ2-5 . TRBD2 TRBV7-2 TGTGCCAGCAGCTTAGGATGGGGCGGGAGAGAGTCCCAGTACTTC CASSLGWGGRESQYF
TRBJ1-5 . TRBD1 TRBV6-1 TGTGCCAGCAGTGGACCCGGGACAGGATATCAGCCCCAGCATTTT CASSGPGTGYQPQHF
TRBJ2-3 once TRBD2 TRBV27 TGTGCCAGCAGTGGGACTAGCGGGAGGGCCCTAGATACGCAGTATTTT CASSGTSGRALDTQYF
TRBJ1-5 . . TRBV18 TGTGCCAGCTCACGGGAATGGGTAGCAAATCAGCCCCAGCATTTT CASSREWVANQPQHF
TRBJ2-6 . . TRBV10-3 TGTGCCATCAGTGAGGCGGGGGGGACAGGGCCCTCTGGGGCCAACGTCCTGACTTTC CAISEAGGTGPSGANVLTF
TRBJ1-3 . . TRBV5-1 TGCGCCAGCAGCTCAGGAGACTCTGGAAACACCATATATTTT CASSSGDSGNTIYF
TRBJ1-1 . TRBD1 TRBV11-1 TGTGCCAGCAGCGGAAAACGGGACAGGGGCACGAACACTGAAGCTTTCTTT CASSGKRDRGTNTEAFF
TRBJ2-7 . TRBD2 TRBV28 TGTGCCAGCAGTCTAGCGGGCACGCCCTACGAGCAGTACTTC CASSLAGTPYEQYF
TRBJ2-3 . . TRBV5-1 TGCGCCAGCATCACCGGGACCGCCACCACAGATACGCAGTATTTT CASITGTATTDTQYF
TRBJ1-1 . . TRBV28 TGTGCCAGCAGTACACAGGGACACATGAACACTGAAGCTTTCTTT CASSTQGHMNTEAFF
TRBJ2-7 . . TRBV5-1 TGCGCCAGCAGCTTGAATAGTGAGACCTACGAGCAGTACTTC CASSLNSETYEQYF
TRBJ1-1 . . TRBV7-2 TGTGCCAGCAGCCCTGGGGTAGGGGTACGGGGGAACACTGAAGCTTTCTTT CASSPGVGVRGNTEAFF
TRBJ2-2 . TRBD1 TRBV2 TGTGCCAGCAAGGGAACAGGGGGTGACACCGGGGAGCTGTTTTTT CASKGTGGDTGELFF
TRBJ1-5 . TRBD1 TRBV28 TGTGCCAGCAGCAACCTAGGACAGGGAGGAATAGGCAATCAGCCCCAGCATTTT CASSNLGQGGIGNQPQHF
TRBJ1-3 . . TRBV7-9 TGTGCCAGCAGCCCCCAGGGCGGGGGCAAAAATGGAAACACCATATATTTT CASSPQGGGKNGNTIYF
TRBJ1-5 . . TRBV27 TGTGCCAGCAGCCAGGAGTATAGCAATCAGCCCCAGCATTTT CASSQEYSNQPQHF
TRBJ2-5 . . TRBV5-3 TGTGCCAGAAGCGATAAGACAGACCAAGAGACCCAGTACTTC CARSDKTDQETQYF
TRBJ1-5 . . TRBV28 TGTGCCAGCAGTTTAGGGTCCCCCCAGCATTTT CASSLGSPQHF
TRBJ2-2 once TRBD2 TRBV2 TGTGCCACGGCGGAAGTAGCGGGGGGGCGTGGGGAGCTGTTTTTT CATAEVAGGRGELFF
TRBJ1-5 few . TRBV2 TGTGCCAGCAGTACAGACGGTTTAGAGCAGCCCCAGCATTTT CASSTDGLEQPQHF
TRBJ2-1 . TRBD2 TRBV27 TGTGCCAGCAGTTCCCGGGTGATTAGCGGGAGGTATTCTTACAATGAGCAGTTCTTC CASSSRVISGRYSYNEQFF
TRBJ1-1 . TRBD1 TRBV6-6 TGTGCCAGCAGGCCTCAGGGACAGACCCCGAACACTGAAGCTTTCTTT CASRPQGQTPNTEAFF
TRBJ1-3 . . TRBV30 TGTGCCTGGAGTGTAAGGGGGGCGCCTGGAAACACCATATATTTT CAWSVRGAPGNTIYF